This T cell receptor (beta chain) was recovered during a study of shared clonotypes between healthy human individuals. Replicate PCRs for sorted subsets used 200 ng DNA; this equaled 30,000 to 35,000 T cell genomes. In the original analysis: Without quality scores, immunoSEQ junctional reads could not be filtered like full-length reads. Produced via immunoSEQ multiplex PCR; TCRdb's table is partial and in-frame only. The V and J calls and the clone size are those of that table, but D and trimming were determined from the DNA. The repertoire holds over 850,000 clones, about 80% seen once, with 0.52% in the top ten. Points on this clone: What it binds is not known.

Study-level results: A small donor pool kept down the genetic and exposure-history diversity that was represented.

Looked up from germline, CDR1 is MDHEN and CDR2 is SYDVKM. The CDR3 runs 16 residues. Losses at the gene ends were 5 bases for V and 2 bases for J; bases not matched to a gene: 9. The receptor was isolated from a man younger than 30 in good health. Some clones in this sample may be carry-over from other donors' samples. The material sequenced was memory CD4+ T cells from PBMCs. As to subset: CD45RA-negative fraction. The rearrangement uses TRBV28 and TRBJ1-5; TRBD1 aligns across 7 bases. In DNA, the CDR3 is TGTGCCAGCAGTCCACAGGGGCTTGAGGGCAATCAGCCCCAGCATTTT. Protein: CASSPQGLEGNQPQHF.